Listed below are T cell receptor beta chains from one sample, sequenced in a study of blood T cell repertoires in COVID-19. Method: immunoSEQ multiplex PCR; TCRdb's copy keeps in-frame clones and lacks some. Of over 300,000 clones in the sample, 65% to 90% were seen once. Sequenced: peripheral blood. These TCRs come from a human donor in a cohort sampled during active COVID-19. Each CDR3 is given with its conserved first and last residue. The D gene is left open where the match is weak. The size entry is marked missing in some rows and otherwise reads once, few, many or a size class.

v_call,d_call,clone_size,j_call,cdr3_aa,cdr3_nt
TRBV6-5,.,.,TRBJ1-2,CASSDGRNDYGYTF,TGTGCCAGCAGCGATGGCAGGAATGACTATGGCTACACCTTC
TRBV10-3,TRBD1,.,TRBJ1-1,CAISGKQGNYIEAFF,TGTGCCATCAGTGGAAAACAGGGGAATTATATTGAAGCTTTCTTT
TRBV5-1,.,.,TRBJ1-1,CASTQGQMNTEAFF,TGCGCCAGCACCCAAGGACAGATGAACACTGAAGCTTTCTTT
TRBV13,TRBD1,.,TRBJ1-2,CASSKGGLHYGYTF,TGTGCCAGCAGCAAAGGGGGCTTACACTATGGCTACACCTTC
TRBV9,.,.,TRBJ2-1,CASSVVGPWTKTNNEQFF,TGTGCCAGCAGCGTAGTGGGGCCTTGGACGAAAACAAACAATGAGCAGTTCTTC
TRBV30,TRBD1,few,TRBJ2-3,CAWSGTGRDTQYF,TGTGCCTGGAGTGGGACAGGGAGGGATACGCAGTATTTT
TRBV11-2,.,.,TRBJ1-2,CASSLVWAESTNYGYTF,TGTGCCAGCAGCTTAGTATGGGCAGAATCTACTAACTATGGCTACACCTTC
TRBV27,.,.,TRBJ2-5,CASSPGVGETQYF,TGTGCCAGCAGTCCAGGGGTAGGGGAGACCCAGTACTTC
TRBV2,.,.,TRBJ2-4,CASRLNIQYF,TGTGCCAGCCGACTAAACATTCAGTACTTC
TRBV4-2,TRBD1,few,TRBJ1-3,CASSPMGDRGQGNTIYF,TGTGCCAGCAGCCCTATGGGGGACAGGGGGCAAGGAAACACCATATATTTT
TRBV9,.,.,TRBJ2-7,CASSVAGNYEQYF,TGTGCCAGCAGCGTAGCGGGGAACTACGAGCAGTACTTC
TRBV6-4,.,.,TRBJ2-7,CASSEIAGGDFTEQYF,TGTGCCAGCAGTGAAATCGCCGGGGGAGACTTTACGGAGCAGTACTTC
TRBV5-3,TRBD1,.,TRBJ1-5,CARSLKGGWQPQHF,TGTGCCAGAAGCTTAAAAGGGGGCTGGCAGCCCCAGCATTTT
TRBV7-9,TRBD2,.,TRBJ2-7,CASSASGREQYF,TGTGCCAGCAGCGCCTCCGGGAGGGAGCAGTACTTC
TRBV10-3,TRBD1,few,TRBJ2-3,CAILSGTGTDTQYF,TGTGCCATCTTGTCTGGGACAGGCACAGATACGCAGTATTTT
TRBV19,.,.,TRBJ1-1,CASSKGIAGTEAFF,TGTGCCAGTAGTAAAGGGATAGCGGGCACTGAAGCTTTCTTT
TRBV18,.,.,TRBJ2-5,CASSPLPTTGGQETQYF,TGTGCCAGCTCACCACTCCCCACGACAGGCGGCCAAGAGACCCAGTACTTC